This T cell receptor (beta chain) is drawn from a study of human T cells and chemical hapten exposure. TCRdb re-analysed the RACE reads in MiXCR, keeping a single row per CDR3 protein. The data contain roughly 200,000 distinct CDR3 sequences, around 24% of them seen just once; the ten biggest clones take up about 6.7%. Regarding time point: patch test 1, 2 weeks after DPC sensitization. The treatment here: therapeutic diphenylcyclopropenone sensitization with weekly scalp DPC. Trimming stripped 5 bases from V and 6 bases from J, with 11 bases between. The CDR3 runs to 12 residues. In germline, CDR1 is SEHNR, CDR2 FQNEAQ (reference sequence).

Source: whole blood, taken in connection with sensitization to the hapten diphenylcyclopropenone (DPC). The receptor was derived from a woman in her forties or fifties with alopecia areata. Some clones in this sample may be carry-over from other donors' samples. The V gene is TRBV7-9, the J gene TRBJ2-7; D might be TRBD2 (6 bases). DNA of the CDR3: TGTGCCAGCAGCCGACTAGGGTCCGAGCAGTACTTC. Translation: CASSRLGSEQYF.